This T cell receptor beta chain comes out of a study of blood T cell repertoires in COVID-19. This CDR3 has 13 amino acids. Germline loops: CDR1 WNHNN, CDR2 SYGVQD (reference sequence). V was pared by 5 bases and J by 4 bases, with 11 bases between. Method: immunoSEQ multiplex PCR; TCRdb's copy keeps in-frame clones and lacks some. Seen here are just over 95,000 clones, roughly 87% observed once, and the top ten hold 18%. This chain uses TRBV10-1 with TRBJ1-1, with a possible D match to TRBD1 (6 bases). Sequencing input: peripheral blood. The clonotype originates from a man older than 75 with acute or convalescent COVID-19. For the CDR3, the DNA is TGCGCCAGCAGTAATACAGGGTTCACTGAAGCTTTCTTT. Amino acids: CASSNTGFTEAFF.